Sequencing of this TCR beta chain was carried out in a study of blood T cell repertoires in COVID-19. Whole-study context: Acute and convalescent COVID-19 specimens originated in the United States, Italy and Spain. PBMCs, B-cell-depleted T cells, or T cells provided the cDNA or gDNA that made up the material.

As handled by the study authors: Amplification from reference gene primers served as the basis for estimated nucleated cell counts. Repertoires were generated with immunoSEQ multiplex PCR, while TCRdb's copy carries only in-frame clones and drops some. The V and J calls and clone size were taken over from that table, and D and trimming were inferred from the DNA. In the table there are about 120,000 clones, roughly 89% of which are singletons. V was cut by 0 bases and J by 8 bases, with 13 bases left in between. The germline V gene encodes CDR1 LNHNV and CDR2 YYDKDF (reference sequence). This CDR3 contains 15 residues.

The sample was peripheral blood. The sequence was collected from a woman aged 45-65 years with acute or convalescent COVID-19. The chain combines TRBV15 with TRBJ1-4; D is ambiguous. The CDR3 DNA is TGTGCCACCAGCAGAGACGCGAGGGCGGAGGAAAAACTGTTTTTT. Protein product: CATSRDARAEEKLFF.